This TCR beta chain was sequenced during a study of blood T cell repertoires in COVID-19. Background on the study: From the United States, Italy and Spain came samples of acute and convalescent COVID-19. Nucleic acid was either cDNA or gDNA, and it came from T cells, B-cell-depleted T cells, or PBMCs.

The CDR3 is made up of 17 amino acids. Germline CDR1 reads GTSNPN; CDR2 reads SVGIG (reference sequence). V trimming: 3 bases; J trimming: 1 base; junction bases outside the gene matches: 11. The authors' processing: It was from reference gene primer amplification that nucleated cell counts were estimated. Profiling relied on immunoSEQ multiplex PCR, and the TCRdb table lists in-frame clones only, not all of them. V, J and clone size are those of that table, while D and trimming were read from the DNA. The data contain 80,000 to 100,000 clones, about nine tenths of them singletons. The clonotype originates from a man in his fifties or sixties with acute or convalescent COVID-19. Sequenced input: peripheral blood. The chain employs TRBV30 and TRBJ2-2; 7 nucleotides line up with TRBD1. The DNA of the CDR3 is TGTGCCTGGAGGAGGACAGGCGGCGGGCGGAACACCGGGGAGCTGTTTTTT. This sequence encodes CAWRRTGGGRNTGELFF.